The sequence of this TCR beta chain was determined in a study of beta chain features in type 1 diabetes. This clone was picked up many times. This sample also contains other DNA sequences that code for the same CDR3. The authors reverse transcribed all of the isolated RNA, so sequencing captured expressed TCRB transcripts. Using immunoSEQ multiplex PCR, the repertoire was profiled, and TCRdb retains in-frame clones only, with some absent. This sample has around 340,000 clones; roughly 8% occur once, and the top ten carry 0.44%. This receptor was obtained from a woman in her late teens or twenties in good health. Input material: central memory CD4+ T cells from blood.

CDR3 nucleotide sequence: TGCAGCGTTGAATTGGACAGGGACTACGAGCAGTACTTC. This translates into CSVELDRDYEQYF. The chain recombines TRBV29-1 with TRBJ2-7; 8 bases are a match to TRBD1. J was trimmed by 3 bases and V by 2 bases; bases with no gene match: 3. The CDR3 consists of 13 residues. CDR1 SQVTM and CDR2 ANQGSEA come from the germline V gene.